The sequence of this T cell receptor (beta chain) was determined in a study of cytomegalovirus exposure and HLA in healthy donors. Overall study findings and caveats: Per a later analysis, about 17,000 TCR beta sequences showed association with HLA alleles at 0.05 false discovery rate.

This clone was picked up many times. Its antigen is not known. PCR was performed using 60 Vbeta and 13 Jbeta primers. The protocol was immunoSEQ multiplex PCR, while the TCRdb copy is restricted to in-frame clones and leaves out a portion. The table has around 140,000 clones, around three fifths seen once. The CDR3 covers 14 residues. CDR1 and CDR2 from the germline V gene are MDHEN and SYDVKM. The chain joins TRBV28 to TRBJ1-2, with D possibly being TRBD1 (6 bases). The sequence derives from a woman aged 40 to 50 in good health and CMV-seronegative. Sequencing was performed on PBMCs. The CDR3 here is CASSLQGWDYAYTF. Here the CDR3 DNA reads TGTGCTTCCTCCCTCCAGGGGTGGGATTACGCCTACACCTTC.